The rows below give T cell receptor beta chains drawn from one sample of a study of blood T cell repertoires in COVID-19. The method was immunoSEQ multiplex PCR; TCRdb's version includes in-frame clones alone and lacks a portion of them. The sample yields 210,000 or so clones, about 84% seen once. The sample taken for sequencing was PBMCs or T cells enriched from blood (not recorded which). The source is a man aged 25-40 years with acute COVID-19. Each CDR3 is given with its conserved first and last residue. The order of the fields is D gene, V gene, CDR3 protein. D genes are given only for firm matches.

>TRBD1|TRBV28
CASSFSVTGAKGEQYF
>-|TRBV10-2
CAIQRWEDGYTF
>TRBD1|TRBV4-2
CASSGTGGRDGYTF
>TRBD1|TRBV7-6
CASRQGSPGNTIYF
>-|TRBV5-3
CARRKVRRRAGELFF
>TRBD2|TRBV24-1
CATSEPSGGIYNEQFF
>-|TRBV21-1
CASSKVIRQGPKDSPLHF
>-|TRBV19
CASRRTGYTETQYF
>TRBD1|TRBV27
CASSLGYRGLNTEAFF
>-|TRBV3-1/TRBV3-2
CASSQTGLDGYTF
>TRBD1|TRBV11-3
CASSPGTGNTEAFF
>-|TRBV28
CASSPDPGHYGYTF
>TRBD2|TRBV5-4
CASSLTGTSYEQYF
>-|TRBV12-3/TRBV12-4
CASLLGGLGELFF
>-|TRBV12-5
CASASTENQPQHF
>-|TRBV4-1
CASKSLTANTEAFF
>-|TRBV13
CASSLDRDGELFF
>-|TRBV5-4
CASSLAVQGPLHF
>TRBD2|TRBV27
CASGTTNTDTQYF
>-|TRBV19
CASRVDGYNEQFF
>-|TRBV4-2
CASSHLSGGGGGYTF
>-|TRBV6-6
CASNSPGYQETQYF
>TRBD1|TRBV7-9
CASTSPTGQNTEAFF
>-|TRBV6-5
CASSYEGLNTGELFF
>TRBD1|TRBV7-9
CASRRDSYGYTF
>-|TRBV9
CASSIGTEGLEQYF
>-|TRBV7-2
CASSLVTRETQYF
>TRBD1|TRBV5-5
CASSSTLRDRVLGETQYF
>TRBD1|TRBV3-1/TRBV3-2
CASSQVGQGGNTIYF
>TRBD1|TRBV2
CASSGGQGWNSPLHF
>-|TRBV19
CASSAQSLREAQHF
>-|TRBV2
CASSDPSNSPLHF
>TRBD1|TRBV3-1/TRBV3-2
CASSQIGQGISPLHF
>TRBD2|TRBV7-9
CASRGGLTQYF
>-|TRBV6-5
CASRPGAAGEKLFF
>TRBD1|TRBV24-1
CATGQGVSQDTQYF
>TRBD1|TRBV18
CASSPGRDRRNGYTF
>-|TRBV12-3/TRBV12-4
CASRENRVAEAFF
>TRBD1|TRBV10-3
CAISESVQGALETQYF
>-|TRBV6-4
CASRPPTPYEQYF
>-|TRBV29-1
CSVITGGGDTQYF